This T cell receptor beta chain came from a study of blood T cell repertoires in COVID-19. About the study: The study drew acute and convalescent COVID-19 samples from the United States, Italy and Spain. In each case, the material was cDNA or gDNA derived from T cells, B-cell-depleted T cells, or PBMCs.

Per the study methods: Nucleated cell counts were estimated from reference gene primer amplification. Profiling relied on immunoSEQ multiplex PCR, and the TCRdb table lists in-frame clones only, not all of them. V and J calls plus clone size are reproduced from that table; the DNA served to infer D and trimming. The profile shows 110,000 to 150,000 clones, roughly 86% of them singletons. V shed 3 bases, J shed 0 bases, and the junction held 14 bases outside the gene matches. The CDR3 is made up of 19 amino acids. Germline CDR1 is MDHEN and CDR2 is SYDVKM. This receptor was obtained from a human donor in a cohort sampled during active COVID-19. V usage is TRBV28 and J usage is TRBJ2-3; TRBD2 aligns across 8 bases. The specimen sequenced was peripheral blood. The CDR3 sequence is CASSFVSPGLADSTDTQYF. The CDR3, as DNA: TGTGCCAGCAGTTTCGTTTCCCCCGGACTAGCTGACAGCACAGATACGCAGTATTTT.